This TCR beta chain was sequenced in a study of tumor-infiltrating lymphocytes in primary liver carcinoma. In regard to this clonotype: A much larger clone is a single base away; this may be a read error.

Germline V gene sequence: CDR1 SGHKS, CDR2 YYEKEE (reference sequence). The CDR3 sequence is 13 residues long. The V end lost 3 bases, the J end lost 4 bases, and 11 bases lay between the germline ends. Unsorted bulk tissue (20-30 mg) underwent RNA and DNA co-extraction. Reverse transcription of approximately 500 ng total RNA with a constant-region primer produced TCR beta cDNA. Three rounds of nested multiplex PCR with slightly modified ARM-PCR produced TCR beta libraries. Use of TRBV1-TRBV30 forward primers with a C-beta reverse primer characterized the first two PCR rounds, which lasted about 10 cycles each. TCRdb recomputed calls from the multiplex PCR reads with MiXCR, one row per CDR3 protein. The sample includes just under 45,000 distinct CDR3 sequences, around 70% of them seen just once.

Sequenced input: liver tumor tissue from sampling region 2. The sample's subset: tumor region T2, inferior pole. The J gene is TRBJ2-7, the V gene TRBV5-5; D possibly corresponds to TRBD1 (5 bases). This TCR was sampled from a man aged 40-55 years with primary liver carcinoma and hepatitis B virus infection. CDR3: CASSSPKGYEQYF. The DNA of the CDR3 is TGTGCCAGCAGCTCACCAAAGGGGTACGAGCAGTACTTC.